Following are 6 T cell receptor beta chains from one sample sequenced in a study of vaccination effects on CD4 cells after COVID-19. These receptors lack a known antigen. Profiling relied on immunoSEQ multiplex PCR, and the TCRdb table lists in-frame clones only, not all of them. In the table there are more than 30,000 clones, about three fifths of which are singletons. ViraFEST assay sequencing came after antigen-specific CD4+ T cells were expanded with viral peptide pools. The authors isolated CD4+ T cells after less than eleven days of culture. Prior SARS-CoV-2 infection was absent in the vaccine recipients, as shown by negative nucleocapsid antibodies. The source material was CD4+ T cells from PBMCs cultured with HCoV-OC43 spike peptides, sampled before COVID-19 vaccination. Subset reported: HCoV-OC43 spike overlapping peptide pool stimulation. The origin of the receptors is a human donor who received a COVID-19 vaccine.

This clone turned up a few times. The CDR3 region has the DNA TGTGCCTGGAGTGAACAGGGGGAGGGTGGCTACACCTTC. Translation: CAWSEQGEGGYTF. V usage is TRBV30 and J usage is TRBJ1-2; 8 nucleotides line up with TRBD1. Germline trimming cut 1 base from V and 7 bases from J; bases unmatched to any gene: 5. This CDR3 is built from 13 residues. The germline gives CDR1 GTSNPN, CDR2 SVGIG (reference sequence). Full variable domain (outside the CDR3, taken from reference TRBV30 and TRBJ1-2): SQTIHQWPATLVQPVGSPLSLECTVEGTSNPNLYWYRQAAGRGLQLLFYSVGIGQISSEVPQNLSASRPQDRQFILSSKKLLLSDSGFYLCAWSEQGEGGYTFGSGTRLTVV.

The V and J genes are TRBV5-1 and TRBJ1-5, with TRBD1 as a possible D gene (6 bases). V lost 2 bases and J 5 bases, leaving 14 bases between the germline ends. Germline V gene lookup returns CDR1 SGHRS and CDR2 YFSETQ. The CDR3 sequence is 15 residues long. The CDR3 loop reads CASSLQGGRDQPQHF. In DNA form, the CDR3 reads TGCGCCAGCAGCTTACAGGGAGGGCGGGATCAGCCCCAGCATTTT.

This clone turned up a few times. This chain connects TRBV10-2 to TRBJ2-1; 7 bases agree with TRBD2. The CDR3 sequence is 15 residues long. Looked up from germline, CDR1 is WSHSY and CDR2 is SAAADI. Trimming took 0 bases from V and 1 from J; bases not matched to a gene: 0. The CDR3: CASSESGGSYNEQFF. DNA for the CDR3: TGCGCCAGCAGTGAGTCGGGGGGGTCCTACAATGAGCAGTTCTTC.

The chain links TRBV5-1 to TRBJ1-1; TRBD1 aligns across 7 bases. Per germline, CDR1 SGHRS and CDR2 YFSETQ. The J segment lost 2 bases and the V segment lost 6 bases, leaving 4 bases of the junction unmatched. The CDR3 is 13 amino acids. The CDR3 DNA is TGCGCCAGCAACAACAGGGGAAACACTGAAGCTTTCTTT. This codes for CASNNRGNTEAFF.

On this clone itself: The junction departs from germline at one end; a sequencing error may be responsible. The gene calls are TRBV6-6 and TRBJ1-4, with D tentatively TRBD1 (5 bases). The CDR3 contains 12 residues. The germline V gene has CDR1 MNHNY and CDR2 SVGAGI (reference sequence). CDR3 sequence reads: CASSYTGTQELF. CDR3 coding DNA: TGTGCCAGCAGTTACACCGGGACCCAAGAGTTATTT.

J is TRBJ2-5 and V is TRBV5-1; TRBD2 matches 9 bases. V trimming: 2 bases; J trimming: 4 bases; junction bases outside the gene matches: 12. This CDR3 spans 17 amino acids. Looked up from germline, CDR1 is SGHRS and CDR2 is YFSETQ. The CDR3 loop is CASSFGGWREGPETQYF. CDR3 bases: TGCGCCAGCAGCTTTGGGGGCTGGCGGGAGGGCCCAGAGACCCAGTACTTC.